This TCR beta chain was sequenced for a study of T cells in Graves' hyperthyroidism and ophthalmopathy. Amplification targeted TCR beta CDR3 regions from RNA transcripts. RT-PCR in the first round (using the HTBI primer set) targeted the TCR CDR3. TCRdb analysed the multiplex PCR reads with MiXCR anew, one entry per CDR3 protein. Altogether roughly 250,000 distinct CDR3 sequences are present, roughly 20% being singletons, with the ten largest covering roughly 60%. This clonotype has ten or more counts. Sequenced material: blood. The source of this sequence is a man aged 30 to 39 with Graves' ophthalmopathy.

The CDR3 DNA reads TGTGCCAGCAGTTTCCAGACAGGAAAACAAGAGACCCAGTACTTC. This translates into CASSFQTGKQETQYF. V usage is TRBV12-3 or TRBV12-4 and J usage is TRBJ2-5, with D perhaps TRBD1 (6 bases). Trimming cost V 3 bases and J 2 bases, with 13 bases left between them. CDR3 length equals 15 residues.